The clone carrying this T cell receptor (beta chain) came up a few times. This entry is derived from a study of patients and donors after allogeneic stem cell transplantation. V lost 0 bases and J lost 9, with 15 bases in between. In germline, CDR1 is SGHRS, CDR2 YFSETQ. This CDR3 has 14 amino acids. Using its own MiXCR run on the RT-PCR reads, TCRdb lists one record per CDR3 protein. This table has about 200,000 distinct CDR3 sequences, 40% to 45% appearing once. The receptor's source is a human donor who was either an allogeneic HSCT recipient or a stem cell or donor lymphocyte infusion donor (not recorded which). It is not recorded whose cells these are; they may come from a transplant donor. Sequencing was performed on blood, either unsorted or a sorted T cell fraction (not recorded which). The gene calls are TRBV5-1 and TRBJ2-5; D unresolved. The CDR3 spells CASSLGSNTQAQYF. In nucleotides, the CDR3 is TGCGCCAGCAGCTTGGGATCGAATACGCAGGCCCAGTACTTC.